This section outlines one T cell receptor (beta chain) sequence together with its context. Profiling relied on immunoSEQ multiplex PCR, and the TCRdb table lists in-frame clones only, not all of them. Among approximately 85,000 clones, 90% to 95% were seen once, and the ten largest hold roughly 0.28%. V gave up 6 bases and J gave up 7 bases; unmatched junction bases: 11. The germline V gene encodes CDR1 SGHRS and CDR2 YFSETQ. The CDR3 consists of 16 residues. This specimen comes from a study of technical replicates of blood from a few donors. Sequencing was performed on T cells isolated from PBMCs. The receptor's source is a human donor in good health. The chain uses TRBV5-1 and TRBJ1-4; 11 bases map to TRBD1. CDR3 sequence (DNA): TGCGCCAGCACTCTCGGACAGGGGGCGCCTAGTGAAAAACTGTTTTTT. It translates to CASTLGQGAPSEKLFF.